This T cell receptor (beta chain) was captured in a study of control samples from healthy donors and cancer patients (dated by TCRdb to about 2020). Library preparation used the immunoSEQ multiplex PCR assay. The clones in this table, taken by TCRdb from immuneACCESS, are in-frame only. Not every clone is retained; where verified, under half of the shortfall comes from an unresolved V gene, and the cause of the rest is unknown. The sample table holds 70,000 to 75,000 clones, of which less than 95% were seen once. About 2.7% of the sample rests with the top ten. The junction carries 11 bases between V and J, which are trimmed by 3 bases and 2 bases respectively. From its cysteine to its phenylalanine, the CDR3 spans 14 amino acids. Just the 42-base CDR3 DNA is kept, in frame starting at base 1. In the germline V gene (reference sequence), CDR1 corresponds to DFQATT and CDR2 to SNEGSKA. The count of this clone is one. Its binding antigen is unknown. Per-nucleotide qualities are absent, and no much larger clonotype sits a single base away.

The clonotype was recovered from a woman aged 25 to 39 in good health. Sequenced sample: blood. The chain joins TRBV20-1 to TRBJ1-3; D gene: possibly TRBD1, on 5 matching bases. The CDR3 has the sequence CSASLGQAGNTIYF. The DNA sequence is as follows: TGCAGTGCTAGTTTGGGGCAAGCTGGAAACACCATATATTTT.